These 26 T cell receptor beta chains share one sample of origin, sequenced in a study of blood T cell repertoires in COVID-19. Repertoires were generated with immunoSEQ multiplex PCR, while TCRdb's copy carries only in-frame clones and drops some. The table has 300,000 to 400,000 clones, 89% seen once. Sequenced sample: peripheral blood. Receptor source: a woman in her 30s with COVID-19, enrolled during active disease.

The chain has TRBV30 and TRBJ2-3; the D is unclear. V was cut by 0 bases and J by 0 bases, with 10 bases left in between. CDR1 and CDR2 (germline): GTSNPN, SVGIG (reference sequence). The CDR3 is 15 amino acids. DNA for the CDR3: TGTGCCTGGAGTGTAACCAGCGCTAGCACAGATACGCAGTATTTT. Its protein product is CAWSVTSASTDTQYF.

In this sample, this clone turned up once. CDR3 loop: CASSQLAGGRETQYF. DNA for the CDR3: TGTGCCAGCAGCCAGCTAGCGGGGGGGCGGGAGACCCAGTACTTC. The rearrangement links TRBV3-1 (or the pseudogene TRBV3-2) to TRBJ2-5; TRBD2 aligns across 12 bases. The ends lost 3 bases at V and 5 bases at J; junction bases unmatched: 4. In germline, CDR1 is LGHDT, CDR2 YNNKEL (reference sequence). The CDR3 sequence is 15 residues long.

The rearrangement joins TRBV7-9 to TRBJ1-3; TRBD1 might be the D (6 bases). The CDR3 is 15 amino acids. V lost 6 bases and J 8 bases, leaving 20 bases between the germline ends. Germline V CDR1 and CDR2: SEHNR, FQNEAQ (reference sequence). In DNA form, the CDR3 reads TGTGCCAGCAGGCCAAGACAGGCCGCGTCAGACACCATATATTTT. Encoded protein: CASRPRQAASDTIYF.

This chain uses TRBV19 with TRBJ2-3; no reliable D call. V lost 0 bases, J lost 4 bases, and 8 bases lay in between. The CDR3 is 14 amino acids. The germline CDR1 and CDR2 sequences are LNHDA and SQIVND (reference sequence). The CDR3 region has the DNA TGTGCCAGTAGTATAGATGACACTGCAGATACGCAGTATTTT. Protein sequence: CASSIDDTADTQYF.

The rearrangement joins TRBV28 to TRBJ2-3; 12 positions agree with TRBD1. Germline CDR1 and CDR2: MDHEN and SYDVKM. CDR3 size: 17 residues. Germline trimming cut 4 bases from V and 5 bases from J; bases unmatched to any gene: 10. In nucleotides, the CDR3 is TGTGCCAGCAGTTCGACGGGACAGGGGGCGTCGGTAGATACGCAGTATTTT. It translates to CASSSTGQGASVDTQYF.

The chain has TRBV7-8 and TRBJ1-1; D unclear. CDR3 length: 14 amino acids. In germline, CDR1 is SGHVS, CDR2 FQNEAQ. V gave up 3 bases and J gave up 0 bases, with 8 bases separating them. As DNA, the CDR3 is TGTGCCAGCAGCTTGTTTAGCATGAACACTGAAGCTTTCTTT. Translated: CASSLFSMNTEAFF.

V is TRBV24-1 and J is TRBJ2-7; 9 bases align to TRBD1. This CDR3 has 15 amino acids. The ends lost 9 bases at V and 1 base at J; junction bases unmatched: 9. Germline V gene sequence: CDR1 KGHDR, CDR2 SFDVKD. CDR3 nucleotides: TGTGCCACCCCATACAGGGGGCGTCGTTCCTACGAGCAGTACTTC. Translated, it gives CATPYRGRRSYEQYF.

The chain combines TRBV29-1 with TRBJ2-7; perhaps TRBD2 as D (6 bases). In germline, CDR1 is SQVTM, CDR2 ANQGSEA. The CDR3 has 13 amino acids. Trimming cost V 7 bases and J 4 bases, with 17 bases left between them. CDR3 bases: TGCAGCGCCGGGGGATTTGGTGGGTACGAGCAGTACTTC. It translates to CSAGGFGGYEQYF.

The chain recombines TRBV6-2 or TRBV6-3 with TRBJ2-1, with TRBD2 identical over 12 bases. Germline V gives CDR1 MNHEY, CDR2 SVGEGT. The CDR3 extends over 15 amino acids. V gave up 5 bases and J gave up 15 bases; unmatched junction bases: 14. The CDR3 nucleotides read TGTGCCAGCAGTCAACGAGAGGGACTAGCGGGCCGGAGGTTCTTC. Protein sequence: CASSQREGLAGRRFF.

The chain links TRBV6-1 to TRBJ1-2; TRBD1 might be the D (5 bases). Germline V gene lookup returns CDR1 MNHNS and CDR2 SASEGT. The CDR3 is 11 amino acids. V lost 6 bases to trimming and J lost 6 bases, with 8 bases between them. CDR3 sequence (DNA): TGTGCCAGCAGCATAGGGGATGGCTACACCTTC. This encodes CASSIGDGYTF.

The chain carries TRBV28 and TRBJ1-2; D possibly corresponds to TRBD1 (5 bases). V was cut by 5 bases and J by 4 bases, with 17 bases left in between. The CDR3 loop spans 15 amino acids. Per germline, CDR1 MDHEN and CDR2 SYDVKM. The CDR3 DNA sequence: TGTGCCAGCAGTCCCGGATGGGGGGGTTTCTATGGCTACACCTTC. It codes for CASSPGWGGFYGYTF.

The chain links TRBV29-1 to TRBJ1-5; no clear D gene. The germline V gene encodes CDR1 SQVTM and CDR2 ANQGSEA. With 8 bases removed from V and 6 bases from J, the gap between germline ends came to 17 bases. The CDR3 has 13 residues. The CDR3 here is CSTCSGYAQPQHF. The CDR3 DNA reads TGCAGCACTTGCTCGGGGTATGCTCAGCCCCAGCATTTT.

CDR3 in amino acids: CASSLTGQTLPYEQYV. The CDR3 nucleotides read TGCGCCAGCAGCCTTACGGGACAGACCCTTCCCTACGAGCAGTACGTC. The chain has TRBV10-1 and TRBJ2-7, with 7 bases that match TRBD1. CDR1 is WNHNN and CDR2 is SYGVQD in the germline V gene (reference sequence). The trim removed 6 bases at V and 2 bases at J, leaving 13 bases unmatched. This CDR3 contains 16 residues.

This clone occurred once. V is TRBV9 and J is TRBJ2-5; 11 bases align to TRBD2. This CDR3 contains 15 residues. Per germline, CDR1 SGDLS and CDR2 YYNGEE. V was pared by 5 bases and J by 4 bases, with 7 bases of the junction left unmatched. The CDR3 loop reads CASSRSGGARETQYF. DNA for the CDR3: TGTGCCAGCAGTCGTAGCGGGGGGGCCAGAGAGACCCAGTACTTC. Complete variable domain (other parts from reference TRBV9 and TRBJ2-5): DSGVTQTPKHLITATGQRVTLRCSPRSGDLSVYWYQQSLDQGLQFLIQYYNGEERAKGNILERFSAQQFPDLHSELNLSSLELGDSALYFCASSRSGGARETQYFGPGTRLLVL.

This chain joins TRBV9 and TRBJ2-1; 10 positions match TRBD2. There are 14 residues in the CDR3. V gave up 0 bases and J gave up 9 bases; unmatched junction bases: 3. Germline CDR1 and CDR2: SGDLS and YYNGEE. CDR3 nucleotide sequence: TGTGCCAGCAGCGTAGCTACTAGCGGGATTGAGCAGTTCTTC. Translating it yields CASSVATSGIEQFF.

The gene calls are TRBV6-5 and TRBJ1-1, with a tentative D call TRBD1 (5 bases). This CDR3 is 13 amino acids long. V shed 5 bases and J shed 1 base, with 8 bases lying between them. From germline, CDR1 is MNHEY and CDR2 SVGAGI. CDR3 sequence (DNA): TGTGCCAGCAGTAGACAGCCGAACACTGAAGCTTTCTTT. It specifies CASSRQPNTEAFF.

V gene TRBV18 combines with J gene TRBJ2-2; no clear D gene. With 3 bases removed from V and 2 bases from J, the gap between germline ends came to 10 bases. Germline V gives CDR1 KGHSH, CDR2 LQKENI. The CDR3 loop spans 15 amino acids. In DNA form, the CDR3 reads TGTGCCAGCTCACCCCAGGTACCTAACACCGGGGAGCTGTTTTTT. It translates to CASSPQVPNTGELFF.

V and J are TRBV6-1 and TRBJ1-3; D not resolved. The CDR3 loop spans 15 amino acids. The germline CDR1 and CDR2 sequences are MNHNS and SASEGT. With 1 base removed from V and 6 bases from J, the gap between germline ends came to 13 bases. The CDR3 region is CASSEVRSLPNTIYF. The CDR3 DNA follows: TGTGCCAGCAGTGAAGTGAGGTCACTTCCAAACACCATATATTTT.

This clone was seen only once. The chain joins TRBV6-6 to TRBJ2-7; D is unclear. V dropped 5 bases and J dropped 3 bases, with 17 bases sitting between them. The germline gives CDR1 MNHNY, CDR2 SVGAGI (reference sequence). The CDR3 covers 15 residues. The CDR3, as DNA: TGTGCCAGCAGTCCGTCACGAGACTTCCGCTACGAGCAGTACGTC. This sequence encodes CASSPSRDFRYEQYV.

The chain's CDR3 is CASSYSREVNQPQHF. DNA for the CDR3: TGTGCCAGCAGTTACTCCCGGGAGGTCAATCAGCCCCAGCATTTT. V gene TRBV6-5 combines with J gene TRBJ1-5, with unresolved D. The V gene lost 0 bases and the J gene lost 3 bases, with 9 bases spanning the gap. CDR1 is MNHEY, CDR2 SVGAGI, per germline. The CDR3 runs 15 residues.

This clone has just a few counts. The chain links TRBV24-1 to TRBJ2-2; D possibly corresponds to TRBD1 (6 bases). The V end was cut by 4 bases, the J end by 5 bases, with 16 bases between. CDR3 length: 16 residues. Per germline, CDR1 KGHDR and CDR2 SFDVKD. CDR3 DNA sequence: TGTGCCACCAGTGAGGGTGACAGGATTGGGACCGGGGAGCTGTTTTTT. As protein: CATSEGDRIGTGELFF.

This chain uses TRBV18 with TRBJ2-3, with 11 nucleotides matching TRBD2. CDR3 length: 16 residues. The ends lost 0 bases at V and 1 base at J; junction bases unmatched: 0. Per germline, CDR1 KGHSH and CDR2 LQKENI. CDR3 in DNA: TGTGCCAGCTCACCACCTAGCGGGGGGGGCACAGATACGCAGTATTTT. It specifies CASSPPSGGGTDTQYF.

The gene calls are TRBV5-1 and TRBJ2-7, with D tentatively TRBD2 (6 bases). This CDR3 region has 15 residues. Looked up from germline, CDR1 is SGHRS and CDR2 is YFSETQ. Trimming took off 3 bases at V and 0 bases at J, with 13 bases between the two ends. CDR3 coding DNA: TGCGCCAGCAGCTCGAGGGACTTTTTCTCCTACGAGCAGTACTTC. It translates to CASSSRDFFSYEQYF.

With respect to this clone: At one end the junction does not follow the germline gene, possibly because of a read error. The chain uses TRBV11-3 and TRBJ1-1, with D tentatively TRBD1 (5 bases). The CDR3 runs to 16 residues. The germline V gene encodes CDR1 SGHNT and CDR2 YENEEA. CDR3 residues: CASSLDWGGGYTEAFF. The CDR3 DNA sequence: TGTGCCAGCAGTTTAGATTGGGGTGGGGGGTACACTGAAGCTTTCTTT.

The chain couples TRBV3-1 (or the pseudogene TRBV3-2) to TRBJ2-1, with D tentatively TRBD1 (5 bases). Trimming left V 3 bases short and J 7 bases short, with 13 bases between. This CDR3 comprises 14 residues. In germline, CDR1 is LGHDT, CDR2 YNNKEL (reference sequence). CDR3 coding DNA: TGTGCCAGCAGCCAGGCCCCTAAGGGGAATGAGCAGTTCTTC. Translating gives CASSQAPKGNEQFF.

The CDR3 DNA reads as TGTGCCAGCGGGGGGGATGCCCCCCGATACAATGAGCAGTTCTTC. Its translation is CASGGDAPRYNEQFF. The chain carries TRBV6-5 and TRBJ2-1; 7 bases match TRBD2. Looked up from germline, CDR1 is MNHEY and CDR2 is SVGAGI. The CDR3 consists of 15 residues. The V segment lost 8 bases and the J segment 4 bases; nucleotides outside the gene matches: 11.